Detailed here is one TCR beta chain. As yet, its antigen is unknown. The sample comes from a study of CD8 T cells in ankylosing spondylitis. The CDR3 loop spans 14 amino acids. CDR1 and CDR2 from the germline V gene are SGHDT and YYEEEE. Trimming cost V 3 bases and J 5 bases, with 12 bases left between them. Each CDR3 protein gets one entry after TCRdb re-called the 5' RACE reads with MiXCR. The table lists about 360,000 distinct CDR3 sequences, about 20% of them singletons. Study results and caveats: Characteristic, it appeared, of ankylosing spondylitis blood was a TCR beta motif of fewer than 10 highly homologous variants.

V usage is TRBV5-6 and J usage is TRBJ2-1; a weak D match, TRBD1 (7 bases). The sequence was collected from a male donor with ankylosing spondylitis or in good health (not recorded which). The specimen was blood, either unsorted or a sorted T cell fraction (not recorded which). In nucleotides, the CDR3 is TGTGCCAGCAGCTGGGGGGACAGAAACAATGAGCAGTTCTTC. Its protein product is CASSWGDRNNEQFF.